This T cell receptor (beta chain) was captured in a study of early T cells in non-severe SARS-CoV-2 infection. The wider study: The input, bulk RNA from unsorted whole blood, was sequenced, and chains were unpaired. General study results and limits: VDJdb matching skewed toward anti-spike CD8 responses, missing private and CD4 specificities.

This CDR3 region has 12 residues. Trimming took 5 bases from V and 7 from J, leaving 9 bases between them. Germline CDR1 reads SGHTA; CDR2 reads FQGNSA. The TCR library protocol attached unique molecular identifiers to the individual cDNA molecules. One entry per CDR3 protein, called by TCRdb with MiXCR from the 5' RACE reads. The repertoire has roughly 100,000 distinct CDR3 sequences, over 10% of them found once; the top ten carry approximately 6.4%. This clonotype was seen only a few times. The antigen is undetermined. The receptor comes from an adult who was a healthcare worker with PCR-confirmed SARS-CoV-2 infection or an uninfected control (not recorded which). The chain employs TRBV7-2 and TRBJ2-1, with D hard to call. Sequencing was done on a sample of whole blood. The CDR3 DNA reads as TGTGCCAGCAGCACGATCGGGAATGAGCAGTTCTTC. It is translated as CASSTIGNEQFF. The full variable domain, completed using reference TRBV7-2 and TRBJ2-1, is GAGVSQSPSNKVTEKGKDVELRCDPISGHTALYWYRQSLGQGLEFLIYFQGNSAPDKSGLPSDRFSAERTGGSVSTLTIQRTQQEDSAVYLCASSTIGNEQFFGPGTRLTVL.